Listed below are T cell receptor beta chains from one sample, sequenced in a study of response to subunit inactivated influenza vaccine. TCRdb passed the RT-PCR reads through MiXCR, listing each CDR3 protein once. The table has around 520,000 distinct CDR3 sequences, around 25% seen once. The sample was CD4+ T cells sorted from PBMCs, taken less than 6 days after vaccination. The receptors originated from a man aged 45 to 65 who received an inactivated influenza vaccine. CDR3s leave out the opening cysteine and the closing phenylalanine or tryptophan.

J gene | V gene | CDR3 protein
TRBJ2-2 | TRBV7-2 | ASSFRHGANTGELF
TRBJ2-7 | TRBV6-5 | ASSYSKQKPYEQY
TRBJ2-1 | TRBV11-2 | ASSLRHPGQGHNEQF
TRBJ2-5 | TRBV4-2 | ASSQEVRLETQY
TRBJ2-3 | TRBV5-1 | ASSLGTGGTVTDTQY
TRBJ2-1 | TRBV19 | ARQEAGGHDLYNEQF
TRBJ2-4 | TRBV19 | ASSTRLAGPLLLPDKNIQY
TRBJ1-2 | TRBV7-2 | ASSLALTGAGP
TRBJ2-3 | TRBV7-3 | ASSPGKLWPTDTQY
TRBJ2-1 | TRBV24-1 | ATSEALAGVNEQF
TRBJ2-2 | TRBV7-2 | ASSSGTATTGELF
TRBJ1-1 | TRBV7-9 | ASSGRNVPEAF
TRBJ2-5 | TRBV11-2 | ASSLAATKETQY
TRBJ1-2 | TRBV4-3 | ASSQGIGGYT
TRBJ2-1 | TRBV11-2 | ASSSTTGHNEQF
TRBJ2-7 | TRBV12-3/TRBV12-4 | ASSRRDGYEQY